These 11 T cell receptor beta chains were sequenced from one sample in a study of beta chain features in type 1 diabetes. Expressed TCRB transcripts were sequenced because the entire RNA isolate underwent reverse transcription. Profiled with immunoSEQ multiplex PCR; TCRdb holds only in-frame clones, not every one. The sample has fewer than 350,000 clones; 15% are singletons. These receptors have no known antigen. General study findings and limits: Within each of all four CD4+ subsets, Type 1 diabetes patients had TCRB CDR3s that were moderately but significantly shorter.

Sample: naive CD4+ T cells from blood. All receptors derive from a man between 18 and 35 years old with type 1 diabetes.

V and J are TRBV4-1 and TRBJ1-2, with 8 bases that match TRBD1. This CDR3 comprises 16 residues. Germline CDR1 reads MGHRA; CDR2 reads YSYEKL. V trimming: 1 base; J trimming: 3 bases; junction bases outside the gene matches: 7. CDR3 DNA: TGCGCCAGCAGCCAAGGGCAGGGGGCGGGGGACTATGGCTACACCTTC. It yields the protein CASSQGQGAGDYGYTF.

The chain joins TRBV5-6 to TRBJ1-2, with D possibly matching TRBD1 (6 bases). The V gene lost 4 bases and the J gene lost 8 bases, with 18 bases spanning the gap. The CDR3 has 14 residues. Germline lookup yields CDR1 SGHDT and CDR2 YYEEEE. CDR3 sequence: CASSQGYRSEGYTF. CDR3 coding DNA: TGTGCCAGCAGCCAGGGGTACAGGTCGGAGGGCTACACCTTC.

The V gene is TRBV25-1, the J gene TRBJ2-2; TRBD2 agrees at 7 bases. The CDR3 extends over 14 amino acids. After removal of 2 bases from V and 7 bases from J, the junction contained 4 bases not matched to a gene. Germline lookup yields CDR1 MGHDK and CDR2 SYGVNS. This CDR3 reads CASSEGGVFGELFF. In DNA form, the CDR3 reads TGTGCCAGCAGTGAAGGGGGGGTTTTCGGGGAGCTGTTTTTT.

J is TRBJ1-2 and V is TRBV30; 8 bases agree with TRBD1. The CDR3 totals 14 residues. CDR1 and CDR2 from the germline V gene are GTSNPN and SVGIG (reference sequence). V shed 3 bases and J 8 bases; nucleotides not matched to a gene: 11. CDR3 sequence (DNA): TGTGCCTGGAGGGGACAGGATGGGCACTGGGGCTACACCTTC. Amino acid sequence: CAWRGQDGHWGYTF.

This clone came up a few times. This sequence joins TRBV4-2 and TRBJ2-1; 12 bases agree with TRBD1. This CDR3 region has 15 residues. Germline V gene data show CDR1 as LGHNA and CDR2 as YNFKEQ. The ends lost 1 base at V and 8 bases at J; junction bases unmatched: 3. The CDR3 DNA reads as TGTGCCAGCAGCCAAGGGGGGACAGGGGGCTATGAGCAGTTCTTC. Translating gives CASSQGGTGGYEQFF.

V gene TRBV5-4 combines with J gene TRBJ2-1, with 11 bases matching TRBD2. The CDR3 extends over 15 amino acids. V lost 1 base and J lost 10; bases outside the gene matches: 7. Germline V CDR1 and CDR2: SGHNT, YYREEE (reference sequence). The CDR3: CASSLLLAGVTEQFF. The CDR3 nucleotides are TGTGCCAGCAGCTTGTTACTAGCGGGAGTTACGGAGCAGTTCTTC.

The V gene is TRBV10-3, the J gene TRBJ2-7; tentatively, D is TRBD1 (5 bases). V dropped 6 bases and J dropped 5 bases, with 17 bases sitting between them. From germline, CDR1 is ENHRY and CDR2 SYGVKD. This CDR3 is 14 amino acids long. The CDR3 sequence is CAISHSQGMDEQYF. In DNA, the CDR3 is TGTGCCATCAGCCACAGCCAGGGAATGGACGAGCAGTACTTC.

V and J are TRBV7-2 and TRBJ2-1; perhaps TRBD2 as D (5 bases). V was cut by 10 bases and J by 4 bases, with 14 bases left in between. This CDR3 has 13 amino acids. Germline values: CDR1 SGHTA, CDR2 FQGNSA. The CDR3 nucleotides read TGTGCCATCCGTAGCGCCTTGTACAATGAGCAGTTCTTC. Its translation: CAIRSALYNEQFF.

This clone was picked up a small number of times. V and J are TRBV5-5 and TRBJ2-2; 9 positions match TRBD1. The CDR3 length is 17 residues. V lost 3 bases to trimming and J lost 3 bases; unmatched junction nucleotides: 9. The germline CDR1 and CDR2 sequences are SGHKS and YYEKEE (reference sequence). The CDR3 spells CASSWGGGQGYTGELFF. CDR3 sequence (DNA): TGTGCCAGCAGCTGGGGTGGGGGACAGGGTTACACCGGGGAGCTGTTTTTT. The variable domain in full, completed from reference TRBV5-5 and TRBJ2-2, reads DAGVTQSPTHLIKTRGQQVTLRCSPISGHKSVSWYQQVLGQGPQFIFQYYEKEERGRGNFPDRFSARQFPNYSSELNVNALLLGDSALYLCASSWGGGQGYTGELFFGEGSRLTVL.

V and J are TRBV5-6 and TRBJ1-2; D gene ambiguous. The CDR3 covers 14 residues. Germline V CDR1 and CDR2: SGHDT, YYEEEE. V was trimmed by 6 bases and J by 8 bases, leaving 20 bases between them. The CDR3 coding sequence is TGTGCCAGCACCCCTCGAGTCCCTCCGGTAGGCTACACCTTC. Translation: CASTPRVPPVGYTF.

The genes are TRBV30 and TRBJ2-6; TRBD1 agrees at 7 bases. The V gene's germline CDR1 is GTSNPN and CDR2 SVGIG (reference sequence). The CDR3 runs 15 residues. The V and J ends lost 4 bases and 4 bases, in that order; junction bases with no gene match: 7. The CDR3 region is CAWNSRGRGANVLTF. DNA of the CDR3: TGTGCCTGGAACTCGAGGGGGCGCGGGGCCAACGTCCTGACTTTC.